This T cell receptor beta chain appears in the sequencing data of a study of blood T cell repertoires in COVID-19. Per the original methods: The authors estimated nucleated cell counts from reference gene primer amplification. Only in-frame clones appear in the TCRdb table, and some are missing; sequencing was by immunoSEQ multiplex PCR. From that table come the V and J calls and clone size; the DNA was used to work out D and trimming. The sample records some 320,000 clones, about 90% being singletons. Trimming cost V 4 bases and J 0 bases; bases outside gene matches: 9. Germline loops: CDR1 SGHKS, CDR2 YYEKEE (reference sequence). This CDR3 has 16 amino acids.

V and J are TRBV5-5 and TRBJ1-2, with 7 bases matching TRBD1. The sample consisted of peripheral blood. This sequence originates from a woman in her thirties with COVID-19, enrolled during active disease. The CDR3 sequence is CASSAGTAQPNYGYTF. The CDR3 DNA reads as TGTGCCAGCAGCGCTGGGACAGCCCAACCTAACTATGGCTACACCTTC.